One and the same sample provided the 23 T cell receptor beta chains below, sequenced in a study of cytomegalovirus exposure and HLA in healthy donors. Vbeta (60) and Jbeta (13) primers were used in the PCR. The assay was immunoSEQ multiplex PCR, and TCRdb's table has in-frame clones only and misses some. The sample has approximately 120,000 clones; around 70% are singletons. The specimen was PBMCs. All receptors derive from a woman in her 70s in good health and CMV-seropositive.

The chain carries TRBV2 and TRBJ2-5; D is unclear. The V gene lost 7 bases and the J gene lost 2 bases, with 11 bases spanning the gap. This CDR3 is built from 13 residues. Per germline, CDR1 SNHLY and CDR2 FYNNEI. The CDR3 sequence: CASTWSLQETQYF. The CDR3 DNA follows: TGTGCCAGCACCTGGAGCCTACAAGAGACCCAGTACTTC. Based on the CDR3 plus reference TRBV2 and TRBJ2-5, the full variable domain is EPEVTQTPSHQVTQMGQEVILRCVPISNHLYFYWYRQILGQKVEFLVSFYNNEISEKSEIFDDQFSVERPDGSNFTLKIRSTKLEDSAMYFCASTWSLQETQYFGPGTRLLVL.

V is TRBV19 and J is TRBJ1-1, with D perhaps matching TRBD1 (6 bases). V lost 9 bases to trimming and J lost 0 bases, with 14 bases between them. The germline gives CDR1 LNHDA, CDR2 SQIVND (reference sequence). This CDR3 has 14 residues. The CDR3 loop is CASANDRMNTEAFF. The CDR3 coding sequence is TGTGCCAGCGCCAACGACAGGATGAACACTGAAGCTTTCTTT.

V usage is TRBV6-6 and J usage is TRBJ1-3, with D perhaps matching TRBD1 (5 bases). Germline V CDR1 and CDR2: MNHNY, SVGAGI (reference sequence). Between the trimmed V and J ends, which lost 0 bases and 4 bases, there was a span of 7 bases. There are 14 residues in the CDR3. The chain's CDR3 is CASSYSGEGNTIYF. CDR3 DNA sequence: TGTGCCAGCAGTTACTCAGGGGAAGGAAACACCATATATTTT.

The rearrangement links TRBV28 to TRBJ1-5; 8 bases fit TRBD1. The V gene end was trimmed by 7 bases and the J gene end by 0 bases; junction bases not matched to a gene: 5. This CDR3 has 15 amino acids. In germline, CDR1 is MDHEN, CDR2 SYDVKM. The CDR3 DNA reads as TGTGCCAGCAATTGGGGACAGGTTAGCAATCAGCCCCAGCATTTT. As protein: CASNWGQVSNQPQHF.

The chain recombines TRBV18 with TRBJ1-1; 7 bases fit TRBD1. The germline V gene encodes CDR1 KGHSH and CDR2 LQKENI. CDR3 length equals 13 residues. V trimming: 2 bases; J trimming: 7 bases; junction bases outside the gene matches: 4. The CDR3 DNA follows: TGTGCCAGCTCACCAGGACAGGCCTTTGAAGCTTTCTTT. Translation gives CASSPGQAFEAFF.

J is TRBJ1-1 and V is TRBV4-1; the match to TRBD1 covers 10 bases. V dropped 5 bases and J dropped 8; count of bases not matched to a gene: 8. This CDR3 comprises 14 residues. The germline gives CDR1 MGHRA, CDR2 YSYEKL. The DNA of the CDR3 is TGCGCCAGCAGCGCCCGGGACAGGGGATACGAAGCTTTCTTT. Protein product: CASSARDRGYEAFF.

This clone was seen only a few times. V usage is TRBV19 and J usage is TRBJ2-5; D possibly corresponds to TRBD1 (6 bases). The DNA end favors TRBJ2-7, so the J call may be wrong. The CDR3 runs 14 residues. Germline V gene sequence: CDR1 LNHDA, CDR2 SQIVND (reference sequence). The CDR3 loop is CASSIPTGYYEQYF. Written as DNA, the CDR3 is TGTGCCAGTAGTATCCCAACAGGGTACTACGAGCAGTACTTC.

Remarks on this clone: A read error may account for a junction end that differs from germline. The gene calls are TRBV7-2 and TRBJ2-1; 9 bases map to TRBD1. CDR3 length equals 15 residues. CDR1 SGHTA and CDR2 FQGNSA come from the germline V gene. The CDR3: CASTLSGTGYNEQFF. The CDR3 region has the DNA TGTGCCAGCACCTTATCCGGGACAGGGTACAATGAGCAGTTCTTC.

This chain connects TRBV5-6 to TRBJ1-6; D may be TRBD1 (5 bases). This CDR3 has 13 amino acids. Per germline, CDR1 SGHDT and CDR2 YYEEEE. V was cut by 7 bases and J by 10 bases, with 15 bases left in between. The CDR3 loop reads CASFNAGNSPLHF. CDR3 nucleotide sequence: TGTGCCAGCTTTAACGCAGGGAACTCACCCCTCCACTTT.

Concerning this clone: Only one base separates this from a far larger clonotype, so it likely reflects a read error. The rearrangement uses TRBV4-1 and TRBJ2-5; 9 nucleotides align to TRBD2. Trimming removed 0 bases from V and 0 bases from J; junction bases left unmatched: 5. There are 17 residues in the CDR3. Germline V gene sequence: CDR1 MGHRA, CDR2 YSYEKL. The CDR3 DNA reads TGCGCCAGCAGCCAAGATGAGGCGGGGGGGTACCAAGAGACCCAGTACTTC. Translated: CASSQDEAGGYQETQYF.

This chain connects TRBV28 to TRBJ2-7; D might be TRBD1 (6 bases). This CDR3 comprises 15 residues. V was clipped by 5 bases and J by 8 bases, with 22 bases between them. Germline lookup yields CDR1 MDHEN and CDR2 SYDVKM. CDR3 sequence: CASSRATTGNVQQYF. CDR3 DNA sequence: TGTGCCAGCAGTCGCGCTACAACAGGGAACGTTCAGCAGTACTTC.

As to this clone: One end of the junction does not line up with germline, which may come from a read error. The chain is built from TRBV19 and TRBJ1-1, with 8 positions matching TRBD1. This CDR3 is built from 15 residues. The germline V gene has CDR1 LNHDA and CDR2 SQIVND (reference sequence). CDR3 sequence: CASRIGDRRNTEAFF. Here the CDR3 DNA reads TGTGCCAGTAGAATAGGGGACAGGCGAAACACTGAAGCTTTCTTT.

This chain uses TRBV7-8 with TRBJ1-5; a possible D gene is TRBD1 (5 bases). Germline V CDR1 and CDR2: SGHVS, FQNEAQ. The CDR3 extends over 16 amino acids. V was pared by 0 bases and J by 3 bases, with 12 bases between. CDR3 sequence: CASSLAAGWDNQPQHF. CDR3 bases: TGTGCCAGCAGCTTAGCGGCAGGGTGGGACAATCAGCCCCAGCATTTT.

The chain uses TRBV6-6 and TRBJ2-1, with 7 bases matching TRBD2. The germline V gene has CDR1 MNHNY and CDR2 SVGAGI (reference sequence). V lost 4 bases and J lost 2; bases outside the gene matches: 5. This CDR3 spans 15 amino acids. The CDR3 spells CASSFQRGAYNEQFF. The CDR3 DNA sequence: TGTGCCAGCAGTTTTCAGCGGGGAGCCTACAATGAGCAGTTCTTC.

Only a few counts were recorded for this clone. The chain employs TRBV30 and TRBJ2-5; 16 nucleotides match TRBD2. The CDR3 is made up of 17 amino acids. The junction had 5 bases not matched to a gene; V was cut back by 0 bases and J by 4 bases. In germline, CDR1 is GTSNPN, CDR2 SVGIG (reference sequence). The CDR3 DNA follows: TGTGCCTGGAGTGTCCCGGGACTAGCGGGGGGGCGAGAGACCCAGTACTTC. It codes for CAWSVPGLAGGRETQYF.

The gene calls are TRBV6-5 and TRBJ2-1; TRBD2 matches 8 bases. The CDR3 has 15 amino acids. The germline gives CDR1 MNHEY, CDR2 SVGAGI. Unmatched junction bases numbered 7, after V lost 6 bases and J lost 3 bases. CDR3 region: CASSLSGAIYNEQFF. DNA for the CDR3: TGTGCCAGCAGCCTTAGCGGGGCAATCTACAATGAGCAGTTCTTC.

This clone was found a few times. The chain has TRBV15 and TRBJ2-2; tentatively, D is TRBD2 (5 bases). With 5 bases removed from V and 4 bases from J, the gap between germline ends came to 14 bases. CDR3 size: 15 residues. Germline values: CDR1 LNHNV, CDR2 YYDKDF (reference sequence). The CDR3 DNA follows: TGTGCCACCAGCCAAGGGAGCCACCGCACCGGGGAGCTGTTTTTT. Protein sequence: CATSQGSHRTGELFF.

The chain combines TRBV7-8 with TRBJ1-1; D might be TRBD1 (5 bases). CDR1 SGHVS and CDR2 FQNEAQ come from the germline V gene. The CDR3 is made up of 18 amino acids. Trimming cost V 2 bases and J 1 base, with 20 bases left between them. The CDR3 nucleotides read TGTGCCAGCAGCTTAATAGGCGGGGGTGGAGGGAGGAACACTGAAGCTTTCTTT. Encoded protein: CASSLIGGGGGRNTEAFF.

The count of this clone is one. The V call is TRBV19, the J call TRBJ2-5; TRBD1 matches 8 bases. Germline V gives CDR1 LNHDA, CDR2 SQIVND (reference sequence). The CDR3 extends over 12 amino acids. V shed 9 bases, J shed 4 bases, and the junction held 4 bases outside the gene matches. CDR3 in DNA: TGTGCCAGCGATGACAGGGGAGAGACCCAGTACTTC. Amino acid sequence: CASDDRGETQYF.

Turning to this clone: At one end, the junction sequence differs from germline, possibly due to a read error. This sequence joins TRBV11-2 and TRBJ2-3, with 9 bases that match TRBD2. The CDR3 covers 15 residues. Germline V gives CDR1 SGHAT, CDR2 FQNNGV. CDR3 region: CASRLAGVGTDTQYF. CDR3 nucleotides: TGTGCCAGCAGATTAGCGGGGGTGGGAACAGATACGCAGTATTTT.

The CDR3 coding sequence is TGCGCCAGCAGCTTGGCCGGAGGGGAAGGCTACACCTTC. As protein: CASSLAGGEGYTF. The chain has TRBV5-1 and TRBJ1-2, with TRBD1 as a possible D gene (5 bases). CDR1 and CDR2 (germline): SGHRS, YFSETQ. CDR3 length: 13 amino acids. V lost 0 bases, J lost 8 bases, and 11 bases lay in between.

The gene calls are TRBV30 and TRBJ2-6; 8 bases agree with TRBD1. CDR3 length: 19 amino acids. CDR1 is GTSNPN and CDR2 is SVGIG in the germline V gene (reference sequence). Germline trimming cut 6 bases from V and 4 bases from J; bases unmatched to any gene: 20. The CDR3 protein is CACPQKGTGQILGANVLTF. For the CDR3, the DNA is TGTGCCTGCCCTCAAAAGGGGACAGGTCAGATTTTGGGGGCCAACGTCCTGACTTTC. The complete variable domain, with remaining parts taken from reference TRBV30 and TRBJ2-6, reads SQTIHQWPATLVQPVGSPLSLECTVEGTSNPNLYWYRQAAGRGLQLLFYSVGIGQISSEVPQNLSASRPQDRQFILSSKKLLLSDSGFYLCACPQKGTGQILGANVLTFGAGSRLTVL.

This clone was picked up one time. This chain uses TRBV27 with TRBJ2-7, with D perhaps TRBD1 (6 bases). From germline, CDR1 is MNHEY and CDR2 SMNVEV (reference sequence). Deletions cut 0 bases from V and 5 bases from J, with 17 bases between. The CDR3 extends over 16 amino acids. CDR3 loop: CASSLSTGPPRNEQYF. CDR3 DNA sequence: TGTGCCAGCAGTTTATCGACAGGCCCGCCCAGGAACGAGCAGTACTTC.